This record concerns one T cell receptor beta chain sequence. An assay was performed, and its level was deep. Over several immunoSEQ plates, each subset's genomic DNA was distributed in even portions. Clones were sequenced by immunoSEQ multiplex PCR, and TCRdb holds only the in-frame ones, with some missing. The data show about 2.4 million clones, approximately 92% seen once. The CDR3 consists of 15 residues. Germline V CDR1 and CDR2: SGHAT, FQNNGV. The V gene lost 1 base and the J gene lost 2 bases, with 12 bases spanning the gap. The entry originates in a study of shared clonotypes between healthy human individuals.

The gene calls are TRBV11-2 and TRBJ2-7; D unclear. The sample taken for sequencing was naive CD4+ T cells sorted from blood. Subset in this sample: CD45RA+ positively selected. This clonotype originated in a man younger than 35 in good health. CDR3 sequence: CASSLGPQAAYEQYF. The CDR3 coding sequence is TGTGCCAGCAGCTTAGGCCCTCAGGCAGCCTACGAGCAGTACTTC.